These 9 T cell receptor beta chains came from one sample sequenced in a study of CD8 T cells in ankylosing spondylitis. TCRdb re-called the 5' RACE reads through MiXCR, storing one row per CDR3 protein. The sample yields approximately 350,000 distinct CDR3 sequences, 20% seen once. Sequenced: blood, either unsorted or a sorted T cell fraction (not recorded which). These receptors came from a male donor with ankylosing spondylitis or in good health (not recorded which).

The rearrangement uses TRBV4-2 and TRBJ2-7; TRBD2 matches at 12 bases. The V and J ends lost 2 bases and 3 bases, in that order; junction bases with no gene match: 11. The CDR3 runs to 18 residues. CDR1 is LGHNA, CDR2 YNFKEQ, per germline. CDR3 sequence: CASSQLAGGVPPFYEQYF. CDR3 DNA: TGTGCCAGCAGCCAACTAGCGGGGGGGGTACCCCCTTTCTACGAGCAGTACTTC.

The chain combines TRBV4-2 with TRBJ2-3, with D perhaps TRBD2 (6 bases). Trimming cost V 0 bases and J 10 bases, with 11 bases left between them. The CDR3 has 13 amino acids. Germline CDR1 is LGHNA and CDR2 is YNFKEQ. The CDR3 DNA sequence: TGTGCCAGCAGCCAAGATCGGCGGGACGCGCAGTATTTT. Amino acid sequence: CASSQDRRDAQYF.

V gene TRBV30 combines with J gene TRBJ1-1; D gene uncertain. Germline V gene sequence: CDR1 GTSNPN, CDR2 SVGIG (reference sequence). Trimming left V 0 bases short and J 8 bases short, with 10 bases between. The CDR3 totals 12 residues. The CDR3 DNA reads TGTGCCTGGAGTGTACCGGCACCAGAAGCTTTCTTT. Translated: CAWSVPAPEAFF.

This clonotype was found a few times. V usage is TRBV12-3 or TRBV12-4 and J usage is TRBJ1-1; 7 nucleotides agree with TRBD1. This CDR3 has 14 residues. V was clipped by 7 bases and J by 1 base; unmatched bases: 6. The CDR3 region is CASTGRDRNTEAFF. DNA for the CDR3: TGTGCCAGCACCGGGCGGGACAGGAACACTGAAGCTTTCTTT.

The sample holds many counts of this clonotype. The CDR3 DNA follows: TGTGCCAGCAGCTTAAATCCTAGCGGGGGGGATGAGCAGTTCTTC. Protein: CASSLNPSGGDEQFF. The chain has TRBV7-7 and TRBJ2-1; 12 bases line up with TRBD2. This CDR3 contains 15 residues. Trimming cost V 2 bases and J 8 bases; bases outside gene matches: 4. Looked up from germline, CDR1 is SSHAT and CDR2 is FNYEAQ (reference sequence).

This clonotype was observed a few times. This chain joins TRBV12-3 or TRBV12-4 and TRBJ2-5, with 8 bases identical to TRBD2. The CDR3 length is 15 residues. J lost 5 bases, V lost 3 bases, and 8 bases had no gene match. The CDR3 nucleotides are TGTGCCAGCAGTTTTGCGGGGGGCCCTAGCGAGACCCAGTACTTC. This codes for CASSFAGGPSETQYF.

The chain recombines TRBV6-1 with TRBJ1-1, with 9 positions matching TRBD1. Germline V lookup: CDR1 MNHNS, CDR2 SASEGT. V dropped 5 bases and J dropped 4; count of bases not matched to a gene: 5. This CDR3 is built from 14 residues. The CDR3 DNA reads TGTGCCAGCAGTAGACAGGGGGAGACCACTGAAGCTTTCTTT. Translation: CASSRQGETTEAFF.

This clonotype came up a few times. The rearrangement uses TRBV3-1 and TRBJ2-5; D unclear. The V end was cut by 2 bases, the J end by 3 bases, with 10 bases between. CDR1 and CDR2 (germline): LGHDT, YNNKEL (reference sequence). The CDR3 is 14 amino acids. The CDR3 nucleotides read TGTGCCAGCAGCCAACCTTCCTGGGAAGAGACCCAGTACTTC. Encoded protein: CASSQPSWEETQYF.

This chain connects TRBV28 to TRBJ2-5; TRBD1 aligns across 8 bases. The ends lost 6 bases at V and 5 bases at J; junction bases unmatched: 8. CDR1 and CDR2 (germline): MDHEN, SYDVKM. The CDR3 contains 14 residues. The CDR3 nucleotides are TGTGCCAGCAGCAAGACTTCAGGGGGCGAGACCCAGTACTTC. It yields the protein CASSKTSGGETQYF. Variable domain in full (rest from reference TRBV28 and TRBJ2-5): DVKVTQSSRYLVKRTGEKVFLECVQDMDHENMFWYRQDPGLGLRLIYFSYDVKMKEKGDIPEGYSVSREKKERFSLILESASTNQTSMYLCASSKTSGGETQYFGPGTRLLVL.